One T cell receptor beta chain is described in this entry. The CDR3 covers 19 residues. V was clipped by 5 bases and J by 0 bases; unmatched bases: 12. From germline, CDR1 is SGHNT and CDR2 YENEEA. The data are from a study of long-term antiretroviral therapy in people with HIV. Run at survey level, the immunoSEQ assay was version v3.0. Repertoires were generated with immunoSEQ multiplex PCR, while TCRdb's copy carries only in-frame clones and drops some. The sample consists of some 43,000 clones, more than 75% of them appearing once. This sample comprised unsorted PBMCs, obtained 0.1 years before starting antiretroviral therapy. This TCR derives from a woman between 45 and 65 years old with HIV. This sequence joins TRBV11-3 and TRBJ2-2; 10 nucleotides match TRBD2. The CDR3 protein is CASSPGGASGGPNTGELFF. The CDR3 DNA is TGTGCCAGCAGCCCGGGTGGGGCTAGCGGGGGCCCGAACACCGGGGAGCTGTTTTTT.